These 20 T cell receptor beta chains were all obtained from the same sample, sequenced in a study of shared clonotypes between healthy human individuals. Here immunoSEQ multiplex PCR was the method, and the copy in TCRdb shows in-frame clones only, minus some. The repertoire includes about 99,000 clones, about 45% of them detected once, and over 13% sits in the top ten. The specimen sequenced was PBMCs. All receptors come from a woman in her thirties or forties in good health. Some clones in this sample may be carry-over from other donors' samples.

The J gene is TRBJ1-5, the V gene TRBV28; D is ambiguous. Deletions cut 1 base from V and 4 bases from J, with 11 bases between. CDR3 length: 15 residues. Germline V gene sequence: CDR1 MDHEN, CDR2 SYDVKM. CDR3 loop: CASSLSATGNQPQHF. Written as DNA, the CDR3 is TGTGCCAGCAGTTTATCCGCAACCGGGAATCAGCCCCAGCATTTT.

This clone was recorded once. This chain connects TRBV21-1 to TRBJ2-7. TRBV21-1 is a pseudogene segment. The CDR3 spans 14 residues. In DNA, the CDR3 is TGTGCCAGCAGCGCCGGGGGCAGACCATACGAGCAGTACTTC. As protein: CASSAGGRPYEQYF.

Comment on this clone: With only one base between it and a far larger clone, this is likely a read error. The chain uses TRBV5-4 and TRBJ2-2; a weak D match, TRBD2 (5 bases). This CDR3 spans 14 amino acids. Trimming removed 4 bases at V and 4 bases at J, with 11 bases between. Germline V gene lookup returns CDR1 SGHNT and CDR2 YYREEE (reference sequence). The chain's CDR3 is CASSLGIATGELFF. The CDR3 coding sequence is TGTGCCAGCAGCCTCGGGATAGCCACCGGGGAGCTGTTTTTT.

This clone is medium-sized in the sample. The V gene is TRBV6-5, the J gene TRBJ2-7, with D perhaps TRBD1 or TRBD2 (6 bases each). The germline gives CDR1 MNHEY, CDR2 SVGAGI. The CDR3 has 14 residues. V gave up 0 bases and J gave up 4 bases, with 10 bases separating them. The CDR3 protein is CASSYSQGTYEQYF. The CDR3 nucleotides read TGTGCCAGCAGTTACTCGCAGGGGACTTACGAGCAGTACTTC.

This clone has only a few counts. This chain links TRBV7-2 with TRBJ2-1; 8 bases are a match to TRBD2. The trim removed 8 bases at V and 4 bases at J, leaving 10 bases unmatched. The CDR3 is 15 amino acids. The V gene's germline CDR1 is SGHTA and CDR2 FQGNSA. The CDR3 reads CASSRSGGIYNEQFF. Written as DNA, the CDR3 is TGTGCCAGCTCCCGCAGCGGGGGAATATACAATGAGCAGTTCTTC.

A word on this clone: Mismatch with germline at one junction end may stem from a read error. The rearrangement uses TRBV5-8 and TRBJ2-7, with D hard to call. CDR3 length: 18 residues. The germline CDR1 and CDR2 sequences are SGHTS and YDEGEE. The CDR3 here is CASSQGAAGPYYSYEQYF. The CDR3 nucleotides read TGCGCCAGCAGCCAAGGAGCAGCCGGCCCATACTACTCCTACGAGCAGTACTTC.

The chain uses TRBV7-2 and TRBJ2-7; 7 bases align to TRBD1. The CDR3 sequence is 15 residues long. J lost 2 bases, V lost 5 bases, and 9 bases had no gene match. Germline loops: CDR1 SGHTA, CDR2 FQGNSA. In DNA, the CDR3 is TGTGCCAGCAGCGCTGCCGGGACAGCCGCCTACGAGCAGTACTTC. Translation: CASSAAGTAAYEQYF. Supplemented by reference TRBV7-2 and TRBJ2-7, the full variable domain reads GAGVSQSPSNKVTEKGKDVELRCDPISGHTALYWYRQSLGQGLEFLIYFQGNSAPDKSGLPSDRFSAERTGGSVSTLTIQRTQQEDSAVYLCASSAAGTAAYEQYFGPGTRLTVT.

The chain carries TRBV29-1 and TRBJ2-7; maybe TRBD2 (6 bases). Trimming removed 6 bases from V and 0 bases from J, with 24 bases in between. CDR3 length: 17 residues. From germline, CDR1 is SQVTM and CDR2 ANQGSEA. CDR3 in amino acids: CSVRTWASVSSSYEQYF. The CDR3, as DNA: TGCAGCGTCCGAACGTGGGCTAGCGTATCGTCCTCCTACGAGCAGTACTTC.

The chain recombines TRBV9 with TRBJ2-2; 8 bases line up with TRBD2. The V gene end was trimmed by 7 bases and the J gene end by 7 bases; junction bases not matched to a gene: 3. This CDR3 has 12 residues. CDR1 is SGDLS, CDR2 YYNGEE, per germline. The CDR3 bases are TGTGCCAGCCAAAGCGGGAGCGGGGAGCTGTTTTTT. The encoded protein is CASQSGSGELFF.

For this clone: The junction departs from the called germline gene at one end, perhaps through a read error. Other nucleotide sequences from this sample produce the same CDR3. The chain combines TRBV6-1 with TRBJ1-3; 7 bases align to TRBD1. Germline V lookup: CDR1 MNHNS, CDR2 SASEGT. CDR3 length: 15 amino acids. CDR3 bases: TGTGCCAGCAGAGAAGCAGGGGGTGACGGAAACACCATATACTTT. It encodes CASREAGGDGNTIYF.

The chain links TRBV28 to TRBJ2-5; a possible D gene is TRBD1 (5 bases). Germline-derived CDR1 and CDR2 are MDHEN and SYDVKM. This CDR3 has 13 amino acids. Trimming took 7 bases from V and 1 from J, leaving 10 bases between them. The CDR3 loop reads CASNRLPQETQYF. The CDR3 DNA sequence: TGTGCCAGCAACAGGCTTCCCCAAGAGACCCAGTACTTC.

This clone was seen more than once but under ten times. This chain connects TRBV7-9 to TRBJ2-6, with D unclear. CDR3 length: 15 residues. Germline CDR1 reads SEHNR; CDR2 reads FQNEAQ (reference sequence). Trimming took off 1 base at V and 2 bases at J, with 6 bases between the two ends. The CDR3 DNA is TGTGCCAGCAGCTTAGTCCTCCCTGGGGCCAACGTCCTGACTTTC. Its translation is CASSLVLPGANVLTF.

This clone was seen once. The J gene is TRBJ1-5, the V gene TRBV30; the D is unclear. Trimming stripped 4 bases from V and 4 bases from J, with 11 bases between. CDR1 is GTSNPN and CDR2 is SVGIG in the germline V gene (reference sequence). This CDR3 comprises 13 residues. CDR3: CAWNPTLNQPQHF. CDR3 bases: TGTGCCTGGAACCCGACATTGAATCAGCCCCAGCATTTT.

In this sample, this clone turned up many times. The DNA for the CDR3 is TGTGCCTGGAGGGCAGGGGGCCATGGCTACACCTTC. It is translated as CAWRAGGHGYTF. The chain carries TRBV30 and TRBJ1-2, with 8 nucleotides matching TRBD1. The germline CDR1 and CDR2 sequences are GTSNPN and SVGIG (reference sequence). The CDR3 consists of 12 residues. Losses at the gene ends were 3 bases for V and 6 bases for J; bases not matched to a gene: 3.

This chain's CDR3 is CASNLQGNNEQFF. CDR3 nucleotides: TGTGCCAGCAATCTTCAGGGGAACAATGAGCAGTTCTTC. V is TRBV28 and J is TRBJ2-1, with D possibly TRBD1 on 6 matching bases. V gave up 7 bases and J gave up 5 bases, with 12 bases separating them. This CDR3 contains 13 residues. From germline, CDR1 is MDHEN and CDR2 SYDVKM.

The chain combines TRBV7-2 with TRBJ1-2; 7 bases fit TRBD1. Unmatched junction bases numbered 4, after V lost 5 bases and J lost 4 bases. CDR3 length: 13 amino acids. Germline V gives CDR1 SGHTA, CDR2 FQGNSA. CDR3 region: CASSLQGIYGYTF. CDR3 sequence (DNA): TGTGCCAGCAGCCTACAGGGGATCTATGGCTACACCTTC.

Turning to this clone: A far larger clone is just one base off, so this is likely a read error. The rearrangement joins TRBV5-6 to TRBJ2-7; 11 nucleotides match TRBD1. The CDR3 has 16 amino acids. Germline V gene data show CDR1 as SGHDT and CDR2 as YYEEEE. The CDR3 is CASSIGQGASRYEQCF. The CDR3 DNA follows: TGTGCCAGCAGCATCGGACAGGGGGCAAGTAGGTACGAGCAGTGCTTC.

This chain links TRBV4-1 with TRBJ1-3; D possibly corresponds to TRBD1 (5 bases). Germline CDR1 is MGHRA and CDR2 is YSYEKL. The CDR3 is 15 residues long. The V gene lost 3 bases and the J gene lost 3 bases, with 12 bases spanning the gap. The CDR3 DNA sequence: TGCGCCAGCAGCCACCATGCAGGGAATGGAAACACCATATATTTT. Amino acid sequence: CASSHHAGNGNTIYF.

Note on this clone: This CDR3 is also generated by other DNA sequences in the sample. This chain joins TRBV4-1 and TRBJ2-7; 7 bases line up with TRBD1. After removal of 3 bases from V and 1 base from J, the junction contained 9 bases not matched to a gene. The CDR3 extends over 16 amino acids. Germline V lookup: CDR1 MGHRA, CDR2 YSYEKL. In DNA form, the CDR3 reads TGCGCCAGCAGCCAGGGAACAGGGGCCTTTTCCTACGAGCAGTACTTC. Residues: CASSQGTGAFSYEQYF.

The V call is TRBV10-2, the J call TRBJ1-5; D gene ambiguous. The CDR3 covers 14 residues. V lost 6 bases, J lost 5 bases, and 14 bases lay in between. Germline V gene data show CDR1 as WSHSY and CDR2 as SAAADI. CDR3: CASSLAGGHQPQHF. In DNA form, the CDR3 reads TGCGCCAGCAGCTTAGCAGGAGGGCATCAGCCCCAGCATTTT.